In this sample, the clone carrying this TCR beta chain turned up many times. Its antigen is unknown. The sample comes from a study of blood T cells in healthy people across ages. For the second PCR, which ran for about 7 to 11 cycles, a sample-barcoded 5' primer and a J-beta primer mix were used. A single record per CDR3 protein comes from TCRdb applying MiXCR to the 5' RACE reads. The repertoire holds around 1,000,000 distinct CDR3 sequences, less than 45% seen once, with around 13% in the top ten. Findings of the study overall: While age rose, TCR beta diversity per million T cells dropped in a roughly linear way. The study found more naive CD4+ cells and higher diversity in long-lived than aged donors.

The individuals who served as donors were healthy Caucasians living in Russia, aged roughly 6 to 95. Germline values: CDR1 ENHRY, CDR2 SYGVKD. The CDR3 is 13 residues long. V lost 10 bases to trimming and J lost 0 bases, with 11 bases between them. The chain employs TRBV10-3 and TRBJ2-3, with D perhaps TRBD1 (5 bases). Sequencing was done on a sample of blood. The origin of this receptor is a man aged 18 to 29 in good health. For the CDR3, the DNA is TGTGCCACTCAGGGCTCTAGCACAGATACGCAGTATTTT. Encoded protein: CATQGSSTDTQYF.